The present T cell receptor beta chain was sequenced within a study of OX40 agonist ivuxolimab in advanced cancers. The V segment lost 1 base and the J segment 4 bases; nucleotides outside the gene matches: 11. The CDR3 totals 17 residues. CDR1 and CDR2 (germline): LGHNA, YSLEER. The data were produced by immunoSEQ multiplex PCR, yet TCRdb's version contains in-frame clones alone and is incomplete. The sample lists 40,000 to 45,000 clones, under 90% occurring once. The gene calls are TRBV4-3 and TRBJ1-2; TRBD1 matches at 8 bases. This sample comprised CD4+ or CD8+ T cells sorted from blood, obtained in a trial of the OX40 agonist ivuxolimab. The sequence was collected from an adult with an advanced solid tumor such as melanoma, head and neck, liver or kidney cancer. Here the CDR3 DNA reads TGCGCCAGCAGCCAAGGGCTGTTGCACCAGGGGGCCTATGGCTACACCTTC. It encodes CASSQGLLHQGAYGYTF.